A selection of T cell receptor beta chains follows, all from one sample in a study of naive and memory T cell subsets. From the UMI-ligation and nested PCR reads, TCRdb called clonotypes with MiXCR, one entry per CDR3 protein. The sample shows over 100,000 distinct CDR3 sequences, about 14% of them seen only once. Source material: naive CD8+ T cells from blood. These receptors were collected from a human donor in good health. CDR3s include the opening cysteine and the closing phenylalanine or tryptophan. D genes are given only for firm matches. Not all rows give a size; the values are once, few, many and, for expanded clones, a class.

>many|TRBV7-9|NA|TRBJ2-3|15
TGTGCCAGCAGCTTAGCCTTGACAGGCACAGATACGCAGTATTTT
CASSLALTGTDTQYF
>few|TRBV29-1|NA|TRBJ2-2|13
TGCAGCGCTAGACAGACCAACACCGGGGAGCTGTTTTTT
CSARQTNTGELFF
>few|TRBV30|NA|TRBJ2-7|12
TGTGCCTGGAGTGTAGGATCCTACGAGCAGTACTTC
CAWSVGSYEQYF
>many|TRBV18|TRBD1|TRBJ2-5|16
TGTGCCAGCTCACCCGGACAGGGAACGGAATTAGTGACCCAGTACTTC
CASSPGQGTELVTQYF
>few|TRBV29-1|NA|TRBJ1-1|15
TGCAGCGTTGAGGGACCAGGGATCTTTCGCACTGAAGCTTTCTTT
CSVEGPGIFRTEAFF
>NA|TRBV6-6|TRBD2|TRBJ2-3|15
TGTGCCAGCAGCCGCTATCGGGGGGGTACAGATACGCAGTATTTT
CASSRYRGGTDTQYF
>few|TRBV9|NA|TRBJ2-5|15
TGTGCCAGCAGCGTATTTTCGGCGCCCCAAGAGACCCAGTACTTC
CASSVFSAPQETQYF
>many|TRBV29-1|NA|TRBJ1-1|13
TGCAGCGTTGACAGGGGAATCGACACTGAAGCTTTCTTT
CSVDRGIDTEAFF
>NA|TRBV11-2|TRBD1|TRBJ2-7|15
TGTGCCAGCAGCTTAGAGGGACAGGGGGCCTACGAGCAGTACTTC
CASSLEGQGAYEQYF
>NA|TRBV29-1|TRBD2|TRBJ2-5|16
TGCAGCGTTGAGCGGGCTAGCGGGGGGTATCAAGAGACCCAGTACTTC
CSVERASGGYQETQYF
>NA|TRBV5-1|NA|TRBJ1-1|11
TGCGCCAGCAATGGGGTGACTGAAGCTTTCTTT
CASNGVTEAFF
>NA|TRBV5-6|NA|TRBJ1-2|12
TGTGCCAGCAGCTTGTTTGTATATGGCTACACCTTC
CASSLFVYGYTF
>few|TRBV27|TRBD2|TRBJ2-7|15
TGTGCCAGCAGTTCCGGACTAGGGGCGTCCTACGAGCAGTACTTC
CASSSGLGASYEQYF
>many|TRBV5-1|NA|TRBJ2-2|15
TGCGCCAGCAGCTTGAACCCTGGGGAGGCCGGGGAGCTGTTTTTT
CASSLNPGEAGELFF
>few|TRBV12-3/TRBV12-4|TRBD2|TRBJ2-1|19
TGTGCCAGCAGGGCCGGGACTAGCGGGAGTGGTAGCTCCTACAATGAGCAGTTCTTC
CASRAGTSGSGSSYNEQFF
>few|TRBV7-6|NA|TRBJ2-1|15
TGTGCCAGCAGCTTCGACGAGAGCTCCTACAATGAGCAGTTCTTC
CASSFDESSYNEQFF
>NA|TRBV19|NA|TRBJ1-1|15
TGTGCCACCAAGGAGGTTGGAGGAATGAACACTGAAGCTTTCTTT
CATKEVGGMNTEAFF
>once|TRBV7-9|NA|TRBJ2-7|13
TGTGCCAGCAGCCCTGGGGAAACGGACGAGCAGTACTTC
CASSPGETDEQYF
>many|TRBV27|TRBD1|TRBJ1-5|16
TGTGCCAGCAGTGCAAGCCGTACAGGGGGCAATCAGCCCCAGCATTTT
CASSASRTGGNQPQHF
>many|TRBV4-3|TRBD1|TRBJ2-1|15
TGCGCCAGCAGCCAAGGAAGGGGGCGCCTCGATGAGCAGTTCTTC
CASSQGRGRLDEQFF
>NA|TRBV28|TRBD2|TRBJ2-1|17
TGTGCCAGCAGTTTGTTTTTTAGCGGGGAACCGAACAATGAGCAGTTCTTC
CASSLFFSGEPNNEQFF
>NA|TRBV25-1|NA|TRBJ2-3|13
TGTGCCAGCAGTGAACCCAATACAGATACGCAGTATTTT
CASSEPNTDTQYF
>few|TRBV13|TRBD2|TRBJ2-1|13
TGTGCCAGCAGCGTCGGGGTGGCGGGAGATCGGTTCTTC
CASSVGVAGDRFF
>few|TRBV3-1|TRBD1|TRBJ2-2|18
TGTGCCAGCAGCCAAGTTCAGCCGCCGACAGGGCCCACCGGGGAGCTGTTTTTT
CASSQVQPPTGPTGELFF
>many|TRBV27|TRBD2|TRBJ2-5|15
TGTGCCAGCAGTTTCGTCCTAGCGGGGGAAGAGACCCAGTACTTC
CASSFVLAGEETQYF
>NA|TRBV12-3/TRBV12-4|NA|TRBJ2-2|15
TGTGCCAGCAGCCTTTTAGGTGCCGACACCGGGGAGCTGTTTTTT
CASSLLGADTGELFF
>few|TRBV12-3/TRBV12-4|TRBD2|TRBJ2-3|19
TGTGCCAGCAGTCTAGGTGGGACTAGCGGGAGCCCTGACACAGATACGCAGTATTTT
CASSLGGTSGSPDTDTQYF
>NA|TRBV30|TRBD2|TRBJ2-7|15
TGTGCCTGGACTACCCCCGAGCGGGGGATGGAAGAGCAGTACTTC
CAWTTPERGMEEQYF
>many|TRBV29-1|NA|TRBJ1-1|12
TGCAGCGTTGAAGATCTTGGCAGGGCAGCTTTCTTT
CSVEDLGRAAFF
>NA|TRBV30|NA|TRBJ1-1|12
TGTGCCTGGGGTAGCTCAGGCACTGAAGCTTTCTTT
CAWGSSGTEAFF
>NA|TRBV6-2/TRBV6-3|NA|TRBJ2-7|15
TGTGCCAGCAGTTACACGACCTCTGACAGATACGAGCAGTACTTC
CASSYTTSDRYEQYF
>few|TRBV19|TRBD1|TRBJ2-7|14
TGTGCCAGTAGTATTACAACAGGGGCGTACGAGCAGTACTTC
CASSITTGAYEQYF
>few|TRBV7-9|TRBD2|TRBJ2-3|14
TGTGCCAGCAGCCCTAGCGGGGGAGGAGATACGCAGTATTTT
CASSPSGGGDTQYF
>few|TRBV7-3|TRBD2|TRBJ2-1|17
TGTGCCAGCAGCCTAGGGACTAGCGGGACCCCCTACAATGAGCAGTTCTTC
CASSLGTSGTPYNEQFF
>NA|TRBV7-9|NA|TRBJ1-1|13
TGTGCCAGCAGCCATGGGGGAGACAGAGAAGCTTTCTTT
CASSHGGDREAFF
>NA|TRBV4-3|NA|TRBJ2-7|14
TGCGCCAGCAGCCAAGGAACTCCGGCCTACGAGCAGTACTTC
CASSQGTPAYEQYF
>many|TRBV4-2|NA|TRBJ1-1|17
TGTGCCAGCAGCCAAGATTCTATAGGGGTAATGAACACTGAAGCTTTCTTT
CASSQDSIGVMNTEAFF
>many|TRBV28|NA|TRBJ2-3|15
TGTGCCAGCAGTCCGGGGGACCCTAGCACAGATACGCAGTATTTT
CASSPGDPSTDTQYF
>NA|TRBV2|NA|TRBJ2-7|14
TGTGCCAGCAGTGTAGGGACGGCCCCCTACGAGCAGTACTTC
CASSVGTAPYEQYF
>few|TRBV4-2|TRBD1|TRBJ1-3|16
TGTGCCAGCAGCCAAGGACAGGGGTTCGCTGGAAACACCATATATTTT
CASSQGQGFAGNTIYF
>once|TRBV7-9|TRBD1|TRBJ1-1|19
TGTGCCAGCAGCTTAGCCCAGGGACAGGTTATACTAGGGAACACTGAAGCTTTCTTT
CASSLAQGQVILGNTEAFF
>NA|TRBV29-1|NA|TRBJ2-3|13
TGCAGCGTTGAGACTACCAGCACAGATACGCAGTATTTT
CSVETTSTDTQYF
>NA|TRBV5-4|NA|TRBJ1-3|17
TGTGCCAGCAGCTTGGCAGGCGGGGTCATCTCTGGAAACACCATATATTTT
CASSLAGGVISGNTIYF
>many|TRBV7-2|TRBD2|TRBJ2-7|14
TGTGCCAGCAGCTTAGGGACTAGCGCTTACGAGCAGTACTTC
CASSLGTSAYEQYF
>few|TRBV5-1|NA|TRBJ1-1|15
TGCGCCAGCAGCCCGGACACCCGAGGGGATGCTGAAGCTTTCTTT
CASSPDTRGDAEAFF
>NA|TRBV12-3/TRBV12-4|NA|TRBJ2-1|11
TGTGCCAGCGGCCTTCACAATGAGCAGTTCTTC
CASGLHNEQFF
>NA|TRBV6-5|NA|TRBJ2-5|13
TGTGCCAGCAACTTCCGGGACCGAGAGACCCAGTACTTC
CASNFRDRETQYF
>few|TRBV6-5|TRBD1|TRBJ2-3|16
TGTGCCAGCAGTTACTCGGGGGACAGGGGAACAGATACGCAGTATTTT
CASSYSGDRGTDTQYF
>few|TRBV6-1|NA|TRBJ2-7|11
TGTGCCAGCATTCTAGCGTCCGAGCAGTACTTC
CASILASEQYF
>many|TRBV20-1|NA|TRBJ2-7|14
TGCAGTGCTAGCCCTTTGGAGGACTACTACGAGCAGTACTTC
CSASPLEDYYEQYF
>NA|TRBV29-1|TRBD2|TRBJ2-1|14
TGCAGCGTTTACGGACTAGCGGGGAACAATGAGCAGTTCTTC
CSVYGLAGNNEQFF
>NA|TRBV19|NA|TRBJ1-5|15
TGTGCCAGTAGTATAGTAGGGAATAGCAATCAGCCCCAGCATTTT
CASSIVGNSNQPQHF
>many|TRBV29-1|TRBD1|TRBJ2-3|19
TGCAGCGTACCGGTGGGGGCCGCGACAGGGGGCAGGGGGACAGATACGCAGTATTTT
CSVPVGAATGGRGTDTQYF
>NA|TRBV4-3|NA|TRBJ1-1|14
TGCGCCAGCAGCCAAGCAGGGTTCAACACTGAAGCTTTCTTT
CASSQAGFNTEAFF
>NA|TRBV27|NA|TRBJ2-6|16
TGTGCCAGCAGTTTATCGTTGGCCTCTGGGGCCAACGTCCTGACTTTC
CASSLSLASGANVLTF